Listed below are T cell receptor beta chains from one sample, sequenced in a study of blood T cell repertoires in COVID-19. Generated by immunoSEQ multiplex PCR, the TCRdb table keeps only in-frame clones and is missing some. The data contain approximately 80,000 clones, 78% of them singletons. Sequenced material: peripheral blood. These TCRs come from a human donor in a cohort sampled during active COVID-19. The CDR3 runs from the conserved cysteine through the conserved F or W. D genes are given only for firm matches. Some rows mark clone size as missing; the rest say once, few, many or name a class of expanded clone.

V,size,J,D,CDR3,DNA
TRBV6-5,NA,TRBJ2-7,TRBD1,CASSWDRGYEQYF,TGTGCCAGCAGTTGGGACAGGGGCTACGAGCAGTACTTC
TRBV27,many,TRBJ1-6,NA,CASSLPAGGRNSPLHF,TGTGCCAGCAGTTTACCGGCCGGGGGGAGGAATTCACCCCTCCACTTT
TRBV14,NA,TRBJ1-4,NA,CASSQIRREKLFF,TGTGCCAGCAGCCAAATTCGGAGGGAAAAACTGTTTTTT
TRBV29-1,once,TRBJ1-1,NA,CSAAAQENTEAFF,TGCAGCGCCGCGGCCCAAGAGAACACTGAAGCTTTCTTT
TRBV18,NA,TRBJ1-2,TRBD1,CASSQTNNRDRTRGYTF,TGTGCCAGCTCACAAACGAATAACCGGGACAGGACCCGAGGCTACACCTTC
TRBV25-1,NA,TRBJ1-2,NA,CASTGSSVNYGYTF,TGTGCCAGCACGGGAAGCAGTGTAAACTATGGCTACACCTTC
TRBV6-6,once,TRBJ2-3,TRBD1,CASSPDRGIGDTQYF,TGTGCCAGCAGTCCCGACAGGGGTATTGGTGATACGCAGTATTTT
TRBV7-6,NA,TRBJ1-4,TRBD1,CASSLIRGKYEKLFF,TGTGCCAGCAGCTTGATCAGGGGGAAGTATGAAAAACTGTTTTTT
TRBV19,few,TRBJ2-3,TRBD2,CASGDYGKTDTQYF,TGTGCCAGTGGGGACTATGGCAAGACAGATACGCAGTATTTT
TRBV5-4,NA,TRBJ2-3,TRBD2,CASSLDLYGLAGGGDTQYF,TGTGCCAGCAGCTTGGATCTCTACGGGCTAGCGGGAGGGGGAGATACGCAGTATTTT
TRBV10-1,NA,TRBJ2-2,TRBD1,CASSLTGTNTGELFF,TGCGCCAGCTCCCTGACAGGGACGAACACCGGGGAGCTGTTTTTT
TRBV7-9,NA,TRBJ1-5,NA,CASSLSTGNQPQHF,TGTGCCAGCAGCTTAAGCACGGGCAATCAGCCCCAGCATTTT
TRBV5-1,few,TRBJ1-2,TRBD1,CASSPTLGTGFSYGYTF,TGCGCCAGCAGCCCGACTCTCGGGACAGGGTTTTCCTATGGCTACACCTTC
TRBV11-2,NA,TRBJ2-1,TRBD2,CASSLVPSGGLNEQFF,TGTGCCAGCAGCTTAGTTCCTAGCGGGGGGCTCAATGAGCAGTTCTTC
TRBV10-2,NA,TRBJ2-1,NA,CASMGGTGYEVSYNEQFF,TGCGCCAGCATGGGGGGTACGGGCTACGAGGTTTCCTACAATGAGCAGTTCTTC
TRBV7-2,NA,TRBJ2-1,TRBD2,CASSSPGTSGNYNEQFF,TGTGCCAGCAGCTCACCCGGGACTAGCGGGAATTACAATGAGCAGTTCTTC
TRBV28,NA,TRBJ1-1,NA,CATGWDTEAFF,TGTGCCACCGGGTGGGACACTGAAGCTTTCTTT
TRBV9,NA,TRBJ2-1,TRBD2,CASSATSGRSYNEQFF,TGTGCCAGCAGCGCGACTAGCGGTCGCTCCTACAATGAGCAGTTCTTC
TRBV7-6,NA,TRBJ2-3,TRBD2,CASSILAGGFETSTDTQYF,TGTGCCAGCAGCATACTAGCGGGGGGATTCGAAACTAGCACAGATACGCAGTATTTT
TRBV7-2,NA,TRBJ1-3,NA,CASSLGPSERNTIYF,TGTGCCAGCAGCTTAGGACCTAGTGAACGTAACACCATATATTTT
TRBV5-1,NA,TRBJ2-7,TRBD2,CASRSGGAYEQYF,TGCGCCAGCAGAAGCGGGGGGGCCTACGAGCAGTACTTC
TRBV7-9,NA,TRBJ2-5,NA,CASSPGGRETQYF,TGTGCCAGCAGCCCAGGGGGGAGGGAGACCCAGTACTTC
TRBV7-6,few,TRBJ2-1,NA,CASSLARAPLNEQFF,TGTGCCAGCAGCTTAGCCAGGGCCCCCCTCAATGAGCAGTTCTTC
TRBV7-2,NA,TRBJ1-2,TRBD1,CASSPTGTGKNYGYTF,TGTGCCAGCAGCCCCACGGGGACAGGGAAAAACTATGGCTACACCTTC
TRBV6-1,NA,TRBJ1-6,NA,CASSETGGYAPLHF,TGTGCCAGCAGTGAGACAGGTGGGTATGCACCCCTCCACTTT
TRBV24-1,NA,TRBJ2-3,TRBD2,CATSDLAGDTDTQYF,TGTGCCACCAGTGATCTAGCGGGGGACACAGATACGCAGTATTTT